This TCR beta chain emerged from a study of shared clonotypes between healthy human individuals. Study-wide findings and caveats: Among donors, the sharing of clonotypes was expected to be influenced by sequencing depth.

It was at deep level that the assay was run. Here immunoSEQ multiplex PCR was the method, and the copy in TCRdb shows in-frame clones only, minus some. The table lists millions of clones, 95% of them singletons, with approximately 0.13% in the top ten. As concerns this clone: Its antigen is as yet unknown.

Trimming cost V 0 bases and J 7 bases; bases outside gene matches: 5. Germline V gives CDR1 GTSNPN, CDR2 SVGIG (reference sequence). This CDR3 spans 13 amino acids. The sequencing input was naive CD4+ T cells sorted from blood. Regarding subset: CD45RA+ positively selected. This chain uses TRBV30 with TRBJ2-7; 8 nucleotides align to TRBD1. The receptor's source is a man between 18 and 29 years old in good health. This CDR3 is CAWSVFDRGEQYF. CDR3 sequence (DNA): TGTGCCTGGAGTGTCTTTGACAGGGGTGAGCAGTACTTC. The full variable domain, its missing parts supplied by reference TRBV30 and TRBJ2-7, is SQTIHQWPATLVQPVGSPLSLECTVEGTSNPNLYWYRQAAGRGLQLLFYSVGIGQISSEVPQNLSASRPQDRQFILSSKKLLLSDSGFYLCAWSVFDRGEQYFGPGTRLTVT.